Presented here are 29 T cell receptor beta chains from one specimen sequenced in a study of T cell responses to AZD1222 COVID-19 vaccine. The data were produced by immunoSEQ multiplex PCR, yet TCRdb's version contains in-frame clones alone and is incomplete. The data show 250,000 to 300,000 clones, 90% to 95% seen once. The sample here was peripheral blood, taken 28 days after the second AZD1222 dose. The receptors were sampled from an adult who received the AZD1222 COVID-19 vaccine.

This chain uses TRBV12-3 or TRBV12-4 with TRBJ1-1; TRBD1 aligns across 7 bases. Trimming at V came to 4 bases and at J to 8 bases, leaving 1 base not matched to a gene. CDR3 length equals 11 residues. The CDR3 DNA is TGTGCCAGCAGTTGGGGACAGGAAGCTTTCTTT. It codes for CASSWGQEAFF.

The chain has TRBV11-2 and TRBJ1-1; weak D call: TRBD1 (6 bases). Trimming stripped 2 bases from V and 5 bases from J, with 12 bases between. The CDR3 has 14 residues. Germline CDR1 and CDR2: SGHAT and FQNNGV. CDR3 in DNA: TGTGCCAGCAGCTTAACTTGGGGGGCGACTGAAGCTTTCTTT. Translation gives CASSLTWGATEAFF.

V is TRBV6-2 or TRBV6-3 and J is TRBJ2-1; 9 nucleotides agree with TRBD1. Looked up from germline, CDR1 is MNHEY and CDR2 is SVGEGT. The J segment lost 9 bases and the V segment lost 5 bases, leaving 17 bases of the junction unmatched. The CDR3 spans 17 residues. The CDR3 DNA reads TGTGCCAGCAGTCCCCGGGACAGGGTCCTCTCCATCGGTGAGCAGTTCTTC. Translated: CASSPRDRVLSIGEQFF.

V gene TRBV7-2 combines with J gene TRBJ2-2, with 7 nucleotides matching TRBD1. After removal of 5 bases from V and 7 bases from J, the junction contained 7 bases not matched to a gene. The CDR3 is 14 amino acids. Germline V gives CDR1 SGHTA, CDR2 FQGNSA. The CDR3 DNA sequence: TGTGCCAGCAGCCGTGACAGGGTTCTCGGGGAGCTGTTTTTT. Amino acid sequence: CASSRDRVLGELFF.

The CDR3 reads CASSYLQGETQYF. The CDR3, as DNA: TGTGCCAGCAGCTATTTGCAGGGAGAGACCCAGTACTTC. The chain employs TRBV7-9 and TRBJ2-5; perhaps TRBD1 as D (5 bases). Looked up from germline, CDR1 is SEHNR and CDR2 is FQNEAQ (reference sequence). Trimming took off 4 bases at V and 4 bases at J, with 10 bases between the two ends. The CDR3 extends over 13 amino acids.

DNA for the CDR3: TGTGCCACCAGTGATGGTACGGGACAGACCGGCCCTAACTATGGCTACACCTTC. It translates to CATSDGTGQTGPNYGYTF. J is TRBJ1-2 and V is TRBV24-1; 7 nucleotides align to TRBD1. V lost 3 bases and J lost 0; bases outside the gene matches: 12. The CDR3 spans 18 residues. Germline lookup yields CDR1 KGHDR and CDR2 SFDVKD.

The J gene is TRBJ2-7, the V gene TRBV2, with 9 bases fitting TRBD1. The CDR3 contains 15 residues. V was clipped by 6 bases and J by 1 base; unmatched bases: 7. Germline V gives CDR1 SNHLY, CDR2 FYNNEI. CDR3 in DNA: TGTGCCAGCAGCCAGTGGGACAGGGAGTCCTACGAGCAGTACTTC. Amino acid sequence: CASSQWDRESYEQYF.

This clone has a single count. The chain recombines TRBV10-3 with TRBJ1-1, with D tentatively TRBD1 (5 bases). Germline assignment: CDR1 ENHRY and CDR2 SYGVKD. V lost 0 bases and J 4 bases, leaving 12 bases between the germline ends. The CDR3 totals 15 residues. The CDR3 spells CAISESRQGPTEAFF. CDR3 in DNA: TGTGCCATCAGTGAGTCCCGGCAGGGCCCCACTGAAGCTTTCTTT.

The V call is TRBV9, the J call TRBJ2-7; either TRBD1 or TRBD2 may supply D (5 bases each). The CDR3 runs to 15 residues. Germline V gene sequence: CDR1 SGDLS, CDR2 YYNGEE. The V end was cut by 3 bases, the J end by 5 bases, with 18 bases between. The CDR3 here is CASSDPIAGTDEQYF. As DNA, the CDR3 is TGTGCCAGCAGCGACCCTATAGCCGGGACCGACGAGCAGTACTTC.

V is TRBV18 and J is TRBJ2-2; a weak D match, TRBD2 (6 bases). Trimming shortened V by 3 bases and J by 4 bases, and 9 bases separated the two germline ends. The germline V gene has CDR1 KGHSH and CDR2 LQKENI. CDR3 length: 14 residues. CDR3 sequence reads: CASSPGSSTGELFF. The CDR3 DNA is TGTGCCAGCTCACCCGGGAGCTCCACCGGGGAGCTGTTTTTT.

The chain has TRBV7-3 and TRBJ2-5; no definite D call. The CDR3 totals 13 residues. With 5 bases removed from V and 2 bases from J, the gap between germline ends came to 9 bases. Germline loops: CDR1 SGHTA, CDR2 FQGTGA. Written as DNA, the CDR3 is TGTGCCAGCAGCGCGATACAGCAAGAGACCCAGTACTTC. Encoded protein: CASSAIQQETQYF.

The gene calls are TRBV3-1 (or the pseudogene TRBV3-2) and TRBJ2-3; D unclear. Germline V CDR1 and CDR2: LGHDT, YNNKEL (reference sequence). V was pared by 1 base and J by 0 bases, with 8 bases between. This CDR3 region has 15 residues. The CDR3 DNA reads TGTGCCAGCAGCCAAGTAGGGTTTAGCACAGATACGCAGTATTTT. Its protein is CASSQVGFSTDTQYF.

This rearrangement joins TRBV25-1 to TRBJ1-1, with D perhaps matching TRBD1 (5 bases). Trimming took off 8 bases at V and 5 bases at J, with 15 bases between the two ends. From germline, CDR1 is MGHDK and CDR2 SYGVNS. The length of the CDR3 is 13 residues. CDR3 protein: CASGSGGSTEAFF. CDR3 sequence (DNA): TGTGCCAGCGGTTCGGGGGGATCTACTGAAGCTTTCTTT. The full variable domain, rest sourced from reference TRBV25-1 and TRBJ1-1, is EADIYQTPRYLVIGTGKKITLECSQTMGHDKMYWYQQDPGMELHLIHYSYGVNSTEKGDLSSESTVSRIRTEHFPLTLESARPSHTSQYLCASGSGGSTEAFFGQGTRLTVV.

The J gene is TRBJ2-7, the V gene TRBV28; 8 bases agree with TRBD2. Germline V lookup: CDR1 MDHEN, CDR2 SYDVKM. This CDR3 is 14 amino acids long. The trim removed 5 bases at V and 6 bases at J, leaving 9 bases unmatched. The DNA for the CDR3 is TGTGCCAGCAGTAGCGGGAGTTGGGTAAGCGAGCAGTACTTC. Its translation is CASSSGSWVSEQYF.

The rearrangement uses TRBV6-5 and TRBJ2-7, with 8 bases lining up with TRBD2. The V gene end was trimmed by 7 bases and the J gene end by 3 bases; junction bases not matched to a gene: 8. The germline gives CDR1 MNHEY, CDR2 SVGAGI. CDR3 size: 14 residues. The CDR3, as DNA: TGTGCCAGCACCGCCGGGGGGGGGAGCTACGAGCAGTACTTC. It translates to CASTAGGGSYEQYF.

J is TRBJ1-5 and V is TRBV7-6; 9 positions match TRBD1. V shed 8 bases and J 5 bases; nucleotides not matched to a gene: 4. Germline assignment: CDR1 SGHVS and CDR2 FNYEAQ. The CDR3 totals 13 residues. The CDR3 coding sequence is TGTGCCAGCGGGACAGGGAGGGATCAGCCCCAGCATTTT. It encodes CASGTGRDQPQHF.

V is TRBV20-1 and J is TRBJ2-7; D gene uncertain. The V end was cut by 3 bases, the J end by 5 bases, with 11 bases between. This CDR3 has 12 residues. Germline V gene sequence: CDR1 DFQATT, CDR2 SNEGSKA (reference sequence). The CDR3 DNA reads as TGCAGTGCTAGTCCAGGCTCTAACGAGCAGTACTTC. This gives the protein CSASPGSNEQYF.

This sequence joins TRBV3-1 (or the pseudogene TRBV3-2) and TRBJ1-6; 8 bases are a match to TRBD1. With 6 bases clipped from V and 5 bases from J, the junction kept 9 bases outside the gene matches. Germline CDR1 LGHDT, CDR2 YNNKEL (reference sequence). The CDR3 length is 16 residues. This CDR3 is CASSSYGQGNNSPLHF. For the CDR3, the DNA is TGTGCCAGCAGTAGTTACGGACAGGGAAATAATTCACCCCTCCACTTT.

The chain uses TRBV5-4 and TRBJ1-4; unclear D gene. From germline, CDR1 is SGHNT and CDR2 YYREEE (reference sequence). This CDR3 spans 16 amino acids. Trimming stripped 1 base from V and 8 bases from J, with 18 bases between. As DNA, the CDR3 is TGTGCCAGCAGCTTGATGGGCGAAGCCATTGGGGAAAAACTGTTTTTT. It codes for CASSLMGEAIGEKLFF.

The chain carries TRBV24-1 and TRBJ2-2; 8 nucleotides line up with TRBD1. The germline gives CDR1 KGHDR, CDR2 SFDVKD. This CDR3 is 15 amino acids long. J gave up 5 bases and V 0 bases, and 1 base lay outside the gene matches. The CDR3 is CATSDLTGGTGELFF. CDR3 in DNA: TGTGCCACCAGTGATTTGACAGGGGGTACCGGGGAGCTGTTTTTT.

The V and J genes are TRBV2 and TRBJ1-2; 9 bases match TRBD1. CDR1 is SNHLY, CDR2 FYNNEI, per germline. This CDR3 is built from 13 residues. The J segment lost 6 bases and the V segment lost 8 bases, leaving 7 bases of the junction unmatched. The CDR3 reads CASRQGQGNGYTF. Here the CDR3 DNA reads TGTGCCAGCCGACAAGGACAGGGGAATGGCTACACCTTC.

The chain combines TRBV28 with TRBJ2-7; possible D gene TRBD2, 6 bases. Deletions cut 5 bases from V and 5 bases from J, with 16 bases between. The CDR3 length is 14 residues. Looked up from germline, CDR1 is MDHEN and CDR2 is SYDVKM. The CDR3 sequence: CASSAGKGIDEQYF. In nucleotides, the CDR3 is TGTGCCAGCAGTGCGGGAAAGGGAATAGACGAGCAGTACTTC.

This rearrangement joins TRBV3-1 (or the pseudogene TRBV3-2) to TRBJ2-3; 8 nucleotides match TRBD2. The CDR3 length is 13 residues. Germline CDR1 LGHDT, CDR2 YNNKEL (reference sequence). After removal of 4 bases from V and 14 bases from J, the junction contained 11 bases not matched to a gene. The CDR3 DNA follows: TGTGCCAGCAGCCCGGACGGGGGGGCGGGGAGGTATTTT. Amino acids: CASSPDGGAGRYF.

CDR3 amino acids: CASSQRALNTEAFF. The CDR3 region has the DNA TGCGCCAGCAGCCAACGGGCGTTGAACACTGAAGCTTTCTTT. V is TRBV4-1 and J is TRBJ1-1; D remains unclear. With 2 bases removed from V and 0 bases from J, the gap between germline ends came to 7 bases. Germline assignment: CDR1 MGHRA and CDR2 YSYEKL. This CDR3 is 14 amino acids long.

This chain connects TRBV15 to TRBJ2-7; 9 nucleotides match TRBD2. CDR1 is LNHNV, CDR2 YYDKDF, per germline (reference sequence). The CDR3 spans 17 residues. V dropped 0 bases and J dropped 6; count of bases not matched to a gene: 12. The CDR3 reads CATSRDQLLREGGEQYF. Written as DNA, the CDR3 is TGTGCCACCAGCAGAGATCAACTGCTGCGGGAGGGTGGCGAGCAGTACTTC.

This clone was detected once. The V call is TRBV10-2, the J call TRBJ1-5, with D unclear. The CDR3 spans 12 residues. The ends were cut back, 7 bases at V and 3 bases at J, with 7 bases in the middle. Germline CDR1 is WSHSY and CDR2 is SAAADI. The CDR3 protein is CASKDVNQPQHF. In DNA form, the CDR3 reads TGCGCCAGCAAGGACGTCAATCAGCCCCAGCATTTT.

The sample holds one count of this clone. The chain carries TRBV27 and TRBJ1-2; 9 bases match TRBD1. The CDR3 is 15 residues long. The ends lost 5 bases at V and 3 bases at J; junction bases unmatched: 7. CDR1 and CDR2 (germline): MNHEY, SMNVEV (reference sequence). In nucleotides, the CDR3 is TGTGCCAGCAGTCACACAGGGGGCGGTCACTATGGCTACACCTTC. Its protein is CASSHTGGGHYGYTF.

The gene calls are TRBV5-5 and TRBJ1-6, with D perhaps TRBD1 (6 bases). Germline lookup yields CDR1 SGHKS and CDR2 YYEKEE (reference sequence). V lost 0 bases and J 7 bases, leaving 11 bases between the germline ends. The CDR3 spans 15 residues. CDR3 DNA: TGTGCCAGCAGCTTGGATGGAGGGGGAAATTCACCCCTCCACTTT. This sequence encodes CASSLDGGGNSPLHF.

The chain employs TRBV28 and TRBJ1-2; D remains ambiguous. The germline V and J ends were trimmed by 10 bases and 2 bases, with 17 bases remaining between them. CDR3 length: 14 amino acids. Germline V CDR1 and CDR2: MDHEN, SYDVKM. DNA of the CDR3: TGTGCCACCTCCCCGGGGAGGGCCAACTATGGCTACACCTTC. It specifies CATSPGRANYGYTF.